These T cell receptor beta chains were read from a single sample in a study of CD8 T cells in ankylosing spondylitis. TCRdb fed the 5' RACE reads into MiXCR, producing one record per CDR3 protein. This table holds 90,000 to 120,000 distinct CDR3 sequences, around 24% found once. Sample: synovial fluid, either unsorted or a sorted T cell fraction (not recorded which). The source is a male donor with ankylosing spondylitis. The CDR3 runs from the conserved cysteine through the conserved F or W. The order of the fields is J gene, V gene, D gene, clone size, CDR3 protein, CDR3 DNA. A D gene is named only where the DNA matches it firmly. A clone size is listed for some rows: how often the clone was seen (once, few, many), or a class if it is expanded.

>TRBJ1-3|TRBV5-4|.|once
CASSSPTTGSSGNTIYF
TGTGCCAGCAGCTCCCCAACCACGGGGTCCTCTGGAAACACCATATATTTT
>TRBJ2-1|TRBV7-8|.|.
CASSLTGEGEQFF
TGTGCCAGCAGTCTCACAGGGGAGGGTGAGCAGTTCTTC
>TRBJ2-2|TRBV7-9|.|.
CASSPPGRDTGELFF
TGTGCCAGCAGCCCTCCGGGTCGAGACACCGGGGAGCTGTTTTTT
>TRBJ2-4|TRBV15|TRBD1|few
CATSGDRDRLAKNIQYF
TGTGCCACCAGCGGAGACAGGGATCGATTGGCCAAAAACATTCAGTACTTC
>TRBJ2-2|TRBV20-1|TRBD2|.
CNARLAGADTGELFF
TGCAATGCTAGACTAGCGGGAGCCGACACCGGGGAGCTGTTTTTT
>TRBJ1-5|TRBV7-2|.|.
CASSLRSGLADQPQHF
TGTGCCAGCAGCTTAAGATCGGGGTTGGCGGATCAGCCCCAGCATTTT
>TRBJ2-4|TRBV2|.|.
CASHLAKNIQYF
TGTGCCAGCCACTTAGCCAAAAACATTCAGTACTTC
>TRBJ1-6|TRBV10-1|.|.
CASSVDWNSPLHF
TGCGCCAGCAGTGTGGACTGGAATTCACCCCTCCACTTT
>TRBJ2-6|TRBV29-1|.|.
CSVEDGLRANVLTF
TGCAGCGTTGAAGACGGGCTTAGAGCCAACGTCCTGACTTTC
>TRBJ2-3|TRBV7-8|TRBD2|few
CASSSARAGTPRGDTQYF
TGTGCCAGCAGCTCAGCCCGAGCGGGAACTCCACGGGGGGATACGCAGTATTTT
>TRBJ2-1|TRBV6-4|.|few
CASSAQENNEQFF
TGTGCCAGCAGTGCCCAGGAGAACAATGAGCAGTTCTTC
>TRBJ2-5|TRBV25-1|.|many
CASSEWGNQETQYF
TGTGCCAGCAGTGAATGGGGGAACCAAGAGACCCAGTACTTC
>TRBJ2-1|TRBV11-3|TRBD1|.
CASSSRQGWQFF
TGTGCCAGCAGCTCAAGACAGGGATGGCAGTTCTTC
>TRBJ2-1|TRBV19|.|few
CASSIGPGSYNEQFF
TGTGCCAGTAGTATAGGGCCGGGGTCCTACAATGAGCAGTTCTTC
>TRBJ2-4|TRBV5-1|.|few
CASSMDWAKNIQYF
TGCGCCAGCAGCATGGACTGGGCCAAAAACATTCAGTACTTC
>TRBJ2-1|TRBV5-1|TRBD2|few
CASSLVLAGGYNEQFF
TGCGCCAGCAGCTTGGTACTAGCGGGAGGGTACAATGAGCAGTTCTTC
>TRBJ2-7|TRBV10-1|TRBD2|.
CASSDASGSGEQYF
TGCGCCAGCAGTGATGCTAGCGGGAGTGGCGAGCAGTACTTC
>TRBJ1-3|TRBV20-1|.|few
CSGWAYSGNTIYF
TGCAGTGGTTGGGCCTACTCTGGAAACACCATATATTTT
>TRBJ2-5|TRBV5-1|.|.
CASSWLGGETQYF
TGCGCCAGCAGCTGGCTGGGGGGAGAGACCCAGTACTTC
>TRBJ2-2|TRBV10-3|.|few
CALRGTGELFF
TGTGCCCTCCGGGGGACCGGGGAGCTGTTTTTT
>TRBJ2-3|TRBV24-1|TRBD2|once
CATSALGTSGKYTDTQYF
TGTGCCACCAGTGCCCTTGGGACTAGCGGGAAGTACACAGATACGCAGTATTTT
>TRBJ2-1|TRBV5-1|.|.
CASSPGGDSYNEQFF
TGCGCCAGCAGCCCCGGGGGAGACTCCTACAATGAGCAGTTCTTC
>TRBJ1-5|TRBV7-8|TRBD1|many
CASSISTGQPQHF
TGTGCCAGCAGCATCTCGACAGGGCAGCCCCAGCATTTT
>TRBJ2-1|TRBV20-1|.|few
CSSKGATTWDNEQFF
TGCAGCTCCAAAGGGGCGACCACCTGGGACAATGAGCAGTTCTTC
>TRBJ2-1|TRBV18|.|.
CASSPPTKGLNNEQFF
TGTGCCAGCTCACCACCGACTAAAGGACTTAACAATGAGCAGTTCTTC
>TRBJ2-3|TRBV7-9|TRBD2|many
CASSPGVGLAGVDTQYF
TGTGCCAGCAGCCCCGGAGTGGGACTAGCGGGAGTAGATACGCAGTATTTT
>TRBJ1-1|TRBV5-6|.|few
CASSLPGRTNTEAFF
TGTGCCAGCAGCTTGCCCGGACGGACAAACACTGAAGCTTTCTTT
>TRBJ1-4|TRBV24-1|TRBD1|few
CATSDHRGRMEKLFF
TGTGCCACCAGTGATCACAGGGGGCGGATGGAAAAACTGTTTTTT
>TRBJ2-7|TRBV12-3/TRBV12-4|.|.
CASRGPAYEQYF
TGTGCCAGCAGAGGGCCGGCCTACGAGCAGTACTTC
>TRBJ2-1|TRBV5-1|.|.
CASRRSSARSYNEQFF
TGCGCCAGCAGAAGATCTAGCGCCCGCTCCTACAATGAGCAGTTCTTC
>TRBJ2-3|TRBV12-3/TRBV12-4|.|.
CASSIPGTFGDTQYF
TGTGCCAGCAGTATCCCCGGGACCTTCGGGGATACGCAGTATTTT
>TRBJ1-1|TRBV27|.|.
CASRFQGNTEAFF
TGTGCCAGCAGGTTTCAGGGGAACACTGAAGCTTTCTTT
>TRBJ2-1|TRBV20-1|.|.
CSATTVKFGTRSYNEQFF
TGCAGTGCTACAACCGTAAAATTCGGGACTCGGTCCTACAATGAGCAGTTCTTC
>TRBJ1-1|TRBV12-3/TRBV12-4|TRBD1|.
CASSFGTGPGREAFF
TGTGCCAGCAGTTTTGGGACAGGGCCTGGGAGGGAAGCTTTCTTT
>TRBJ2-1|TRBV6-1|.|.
CASSEYIPGLYNEQFF
TGTGCCAGCAGTGAATATATACCGGGGCTATACAATGAGCAGTTCTTC
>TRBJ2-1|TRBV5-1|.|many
CASSFNRVHEQFF
TGCGCCAGCAGCTTTAACAGGGTACATGAGCAGTTCTTC
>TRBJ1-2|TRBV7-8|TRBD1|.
CASSWGGTGYGYTF
TGTGCCAGCAGCTGGGGGGGGACAGGCTATGGCTACACCTTC
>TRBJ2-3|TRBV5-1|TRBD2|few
CASSPGLAGVGDTQYF
TGCGCCAGCAGCCCAGGACTAGCGGGAGTTGGAGATACGCAGTATTTT
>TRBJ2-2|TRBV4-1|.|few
CASSQDEGSANTGELFF
TGCGCCAGCAGCCAAGATGAGGGCAGCGCGAACACCGGGGAGCTGTTTTTT
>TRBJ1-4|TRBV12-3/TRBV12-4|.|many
CASSTSGGEKLFF
TGTGCCAGCAGTACGAGTGGAGGGGAAAAACTGTTTTTT
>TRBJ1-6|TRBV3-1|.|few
CASSQGDWSPLHF
TGTGCCAGCAGCCAAGGAGACTGGTCACCCCTCCACTTT